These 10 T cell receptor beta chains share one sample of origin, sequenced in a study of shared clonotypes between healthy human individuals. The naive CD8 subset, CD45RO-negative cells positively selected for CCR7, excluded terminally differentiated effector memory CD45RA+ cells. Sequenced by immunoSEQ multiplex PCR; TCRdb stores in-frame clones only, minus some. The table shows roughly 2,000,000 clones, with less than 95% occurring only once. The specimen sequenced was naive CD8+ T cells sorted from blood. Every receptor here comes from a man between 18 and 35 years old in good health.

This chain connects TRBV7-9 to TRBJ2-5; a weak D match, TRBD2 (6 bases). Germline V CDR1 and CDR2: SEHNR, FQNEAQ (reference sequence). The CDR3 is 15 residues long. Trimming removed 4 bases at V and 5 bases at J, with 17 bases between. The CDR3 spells CASSSPPDYSETQYF. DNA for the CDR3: TGTGCCAGCAGCTCCCCGCCGGACTATTCCGAGACCCAGTACTTC.

The CDR3 DNA reads as TGCGCCAGCAGCCTCTGGACTAGCGCGAGCACAGATACGCAGTATTTT. Its protein is CASSLWTSASTDTQYF. The gene calls are TRBV4-1 and TRBJ2-3, with 9 nucleotides matching TRBD2. V was pared by 4 bases and J by 0 bases, with 5 bases of the junction left unmatched. CDR1 MGHRA and CDR2 YSYEKL come from the germline V gene. This CDR3 region has 16 residues.

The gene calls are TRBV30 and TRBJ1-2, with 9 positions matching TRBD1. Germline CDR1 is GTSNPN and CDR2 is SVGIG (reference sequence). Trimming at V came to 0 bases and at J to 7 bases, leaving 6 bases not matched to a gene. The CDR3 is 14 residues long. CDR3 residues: CAWSVTGQGSGYTF. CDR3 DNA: TGTGCCTGGAGTGTAACCGGACAGGGGTCTGGCTACACCTTC.

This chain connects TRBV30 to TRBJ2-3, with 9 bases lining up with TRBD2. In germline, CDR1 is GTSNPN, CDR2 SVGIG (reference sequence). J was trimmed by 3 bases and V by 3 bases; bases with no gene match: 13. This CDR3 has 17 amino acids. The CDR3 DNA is TGTGCCTGGAGGGACAGAGGGGCTAGCGGGGTGACAGATACGCAGTATTTT. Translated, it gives CAWRDRGASGVTDTQYF.

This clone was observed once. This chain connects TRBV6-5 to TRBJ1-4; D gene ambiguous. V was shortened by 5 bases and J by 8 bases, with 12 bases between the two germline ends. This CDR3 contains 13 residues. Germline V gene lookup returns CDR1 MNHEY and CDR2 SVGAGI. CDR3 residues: CASSPPGWEKLFF. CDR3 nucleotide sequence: TGTGCCAGCAGTCCCCCGGGTTGGGAAAAACTGTTTTTT.

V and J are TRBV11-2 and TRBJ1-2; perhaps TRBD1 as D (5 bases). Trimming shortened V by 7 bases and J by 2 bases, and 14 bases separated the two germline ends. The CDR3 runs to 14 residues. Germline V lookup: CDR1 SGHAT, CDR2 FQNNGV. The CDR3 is CASKTRAPNYGYTF. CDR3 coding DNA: TGTGCCAGCAAGACCAGGGCACCCAACTATGGCTACACCTTC.

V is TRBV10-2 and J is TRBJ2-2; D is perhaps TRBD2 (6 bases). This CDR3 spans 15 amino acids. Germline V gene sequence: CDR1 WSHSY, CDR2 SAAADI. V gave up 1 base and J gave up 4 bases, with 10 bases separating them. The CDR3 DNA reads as TGCGCCAGCAGTGAGTTGGGGGGTAGCACCGGGGAGCTGTTTTTT. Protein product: CASSELGGSTGELFF.

This CDR3 reads CASSLGLAGSQETQYF. The CDR3 nucleotides read TGTGCCAGCAGCTTAGGACTAGCGGGATCTCAAGAGACCCAGTACTTC. This sequence joins TRBV13 and TRBJ2-5, with 10 bases aligning to TRBD2. Unmatched junction bases numbered 3, after V lost 0 bases and J lost 2 bases. The CDR3 extends over 16 amino acids. The germline V gene encodes CDR1 PRHDT and CDR2 FYEKMQ (reference sequence).

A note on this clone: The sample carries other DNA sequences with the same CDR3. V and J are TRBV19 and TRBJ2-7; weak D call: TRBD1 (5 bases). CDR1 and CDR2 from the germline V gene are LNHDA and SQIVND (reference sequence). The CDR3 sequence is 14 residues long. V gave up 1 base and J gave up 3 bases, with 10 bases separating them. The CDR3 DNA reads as TGTGCCAGTAGTATAGGCCAGGGTGACTACGAGCAGTACTTC. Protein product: CASSIGQGDYEQYF.

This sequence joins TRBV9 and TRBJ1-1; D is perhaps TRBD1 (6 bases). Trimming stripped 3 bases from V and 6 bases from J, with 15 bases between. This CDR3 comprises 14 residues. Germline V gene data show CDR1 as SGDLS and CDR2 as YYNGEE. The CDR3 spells CASSEGHLEPEAFF. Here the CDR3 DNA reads TGTGCCAGCAGCGAGGGACATCTAGAGCCTGAAGCTTTCTTT. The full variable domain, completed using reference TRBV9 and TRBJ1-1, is DSGVTQTPKHLITATGQRVTLRCSPRSGDLSVYWYQQSLDQGLQFLIQYYNGEERAKGNILERFSAQQFPDLHSELNLSSLELGDSALYFCASSEGHLEPEAFFGQGTRLTVV.